This TCR beta chain derives from a study of blood T cell repertoires in COVID-19. V was trimmed by 3 bases and J by 5 bases, leaving 11 bases between them. The CDR3 loop spans 15 amino acids. Germline lookup yields CDR1 SGHTA and CDR2 FQGNSA. The repertoire was sequenced with immunoSEQ multiplex PCR; TCRdb's copy has only in-frame clones and lacks some. The sample has roughly 200,000 clones, around 82% seen once; the top ten hold 4% to 6.5%. This sequence joins TRBV7-2 and TRBJ1-6; a possible D gene is TRBD1 (5 bases). Input material: PBMCs or T cells enriched from blood (not recorded which). The source is a woman aged 55-75 years with acute COVID-19. CDR3 residues: CASSFVTGDNSPLHF. CDR3 bases: TGTGCCAGCAGCTTTGTCACGGGGGATAATTCACCCCTCCACTTT.